This passage covers 20 T cell receptor beta chains from one sample sequenced in a study of blood T cell repertoires in COVID-19. Repertoires were generated with immunoSEQ multiplex PCR, while TCRdb's copy carries only in-frame clones and drops some. The data show roughly 180,000 clones, approximately 85% seen once. The sequenced sample consisted of peripheral blood. Receptors were obtained from an elderly man with COVID-19, enrolled during active disease.

V and J are TRBV11-2 and TRBJ2-7; D is ambiguous. Germline loops: CDR1 SGHAT, CDR2 FQNNGV. The CDR3 runs to 15 residues. Trimming removed 2 bases at V and 3 bases at J, with 14 bases between. In nucleotides, the CDR3 is TGTGCCAGCAGCTTAAGCTCTCTCCTACTCTACGAGCAGTACTTC. It yields the protein CASSLSSLLLYEQYF. Full variable domain (remainder filled in from reference TRBV11-2 and TRBJ2-7): EAGVAQSPRYKIIEKRQSVAFWCNPISGHATLYWYQQILGQGPKLLIQFQNNGVVDDSQLPKDRFSAERLKGVDSTLKIQPAKLEDSAVYLCASSLSSLLLYEQYFGPGTRLTVT.

Notes on this clone: Within the sample, other DNA sequences also encode this same CDR3. The chain carries TRBV20-1 and TRBJ1-2, with D perhaps TRBD1 (6 bases). CDR1 is DFQATT and CDR2 is SNEGSKA in the germline V gene (reference sequence). V was clipped by 3 bases and J by 2 bases, with 10 bases between them. This CDR3 spans 13 amino acids. In nucleotides, the CDR3 is TGCAGTGCTAGTAACAGGGTGAACTATGGCTACACCTTC. Translated, it gives CSASNRVNYGYTF.

The rearrangement joins TRBV28 to TRBJ1-1; tentative D call: TRBD1 (5 bases). This CDR3 has 14 amino acids. Germline V CDR1 and CDR2: MDHEN, SYDVKM. V was clipped by 3 bases and J by 0 bases, with 8 bases between them. The CDR3 here is CASSFDSMNTEAFF. The CDR3 bases are TGTGCCAGCAGTTTTGACAGTATGAACACTGAAGCTTTCTTT.

The CDR3 DNA follows: TGTGCCAGCAGCTCGATCGACAGGGGGCTGGGGCAGTACTTC. Its protein is CASSSIDRGLGQYF. The J gene is TRBJ2-7, the V gene TRBV7-9; 10 bases line up with TRBD1. The germline gives CDR1 SEHNR, CDR2 FQNEAQ (reference sequence). V was pared by 4 bases and J by 9 bases, with 9 bases of the junction left unmatched. The CDR3 spans 14 residues. The entire variable domain, with the rest obtained from reference TRBV7-9 and TRBJ2-7, is as follows: DTGVSQNPRHKITKRGQNVTFRCDPISEHNRLYWYRQTLGQGPEFLTYFQNEAQLEKSRLLSDRFSAERPKGSFSTLEIQRTEQGDSAMYLCASSSIDRGLGQYFGPGTRLTVT.

This rearrangement joins TRBV19 to TRBJ1-5; 9 bases agree with TRBD1. The junction had 7 bases not matched to a gene; V was cut back by 6 bases and J by 4 bases. The CDR3 consists of 15 residues. CDR1 and CDR2 (germline): LNHDA, SQIVND (reference sequence). In nucleotides, the CDR3 is TGTGCCAGTAGCCCCGGACAGGGGAGAAATCAGCCCCAGCATTTT. Translation: CASSPGQGRNQPQHF.

V and J are TRBV4-2 and TRBJ1-1; D is ambiguous. Deletions cut 0 bases from V and 11 bases from J, with 13 bases between. This CDR3 comprises 13 residues. Germline V gene lookup returns CDR1 LGHNA and CDR2 YNFKEQ. CDR3 sequence: CASSQEGRGMAFF. As DNA, the CDR3 is TGTGCCAGCAGCCAAGAAGGCAGAGGGATGGCTTTCTTT.

The genes are TRBV2 and TRBJ2-2; a weak D match, TRBD1 (5 bases). The CDR3 is 13 residues long. Germline V gives CDR1 SNHLY, CDR2 FYNNEI. The V gene lost 2 bases and the J gene lost 6 bases, with 7 bases spanning the gap. CDR3 DNA: TGTGCCAGCAGTGAACAGGGTGCCGGGGAGCTGTTTTTT. Residues: CASSEQGAGELFF. The full variable domain, completed using reference TRBV2 and TRBJ2-2, is EPEVTQTPSHQVTQMGQEVILRCVPISNHLYFYWYRQILGQKVEFLVSFYNNEISEKSEIFDDQFSVERPDGSNFTLKIRSTKLEDSAMYFCASSEQGAGELFFGEGSRLTVL.

The gene calls are TRBV5-1 and TRBJ2-7; D is possibly TRBD2 (6 bases). The CDR3 spans 14 residues. Germline V gives CDR1 SGHRS, CDR2 YFSETQ. V was trimmed by 4 bases and J by 5 bases, leaving 16 bases between them. CDR3 nucleotide sequence: TGCGCCAGCAGCATCCGGGACTTGGCCCACGAGCAGTACTTC. This encodes CASSIRDLAHEQYF.

The chain has TRBV10-3 and TRBJ2-5; 9 bases align to TRBD1. After removal of 10 bases from V and 5 bases from J, the junction contained 8 bases not matched to a gene. This CDR3 comprises 13 residues. Looked up from germline, CDR1 is ENHRY and CDR2 is SYGVKD. This CDR3 is CATHRGQGETQYF. CDR3 sequence (DNA): TGTGCCACCCACAGGGGGCAGGGGGAGACCCAGTACTTC.

This chain links TRBV24-1 with TRBJ1-2, with 10 positions matching TRBD1. The CDR3 consists of 15 residues. V was pared by 1 base and J by 11 bases, with 9 bases of the junction left unmatched. Germline CDR1 KGHDR, CDR2 SFDVKD. The CDR3, as DNA: TGTGCCACCAGTGATTTTAATGCCCCGGACAGGGGGTACACCTTC. Translated: CATSDFNAPDRGYTF.

The chain joins TRBV7-9 to TRBJ2-1; D is perhaps TRBD2 (6 bases). CDR1 is SEHNR, CDR2 FQNEAQ, per germline (reference sequence). The CDR3 extends over 14 amino acids. The ends were cut back, 4 bases at V and 3 bases at J, with 10 bases in the middle. This chain's CDR3 is CASSSIADYNEQFF. In DNA, the CDR3 is TGTGCCAGCAGCTCCATAGCGGACTACAATGAGCAGTTCTTC.

The chain carries TRBV25-1 and TRBJ2-3; maybe TRBD2 (6 bases). The germline V gene has CDR1 MGHDK and CDR2 SYGVNS. Trimming removed 5 bases from V and 5 bases from J, with 14 bases in between. The CDR3 has 14 residues. The CDR3 bases are TGTGCCAGCAGTCCGCCCTGGGGGGAAGATACGCAGTATTTT. It codes for CASSPPWGEDTQYF.

J is TRBJ2-5 and V is TRBV2; the match to TRBD1 covers 7 bases. In germline, CDR1 is SNHLY, CDR2 FYNNEI. The CDR3 consists of 13 residues. With 6 bases clipped from V and 2 bases from J, the junction kept 3 bases outside the gene matches. This chain's CDR3 is CASRRDSQETQYF. For the CDR3, the DNA is TGTGCCAGCAGAAGGGACAGTCAAGAGACCCAGTACTTC.

This chain links TRBV12-5 with TRBJ2-5; the match to TRBD1 covers 7 bases. CDR3 length: 13 amino acids. Trimming cost V 7 bases and J 5 bases; bases outside gene matches: 7. CDR1 and CDR2 from the germline V gene are LGHNT and FRNRAP. In DNA, the CDR3 is TGTGCTAGTGCCCCACCGGGACAGGAGACCCAGTACTTC. It is translated as CASAPPGQETQYF.

The chain is built from TRBV18 and TRBJ1-4; D not resolved. Germline V gene sequence: CDR1 KGHSH, CDR2 LQKENI. This CDR3 has 14 residues. V gave up 1 base and J gave up 3 bases, with 6 bases separating them. The chain's CDR3 is CASSPRTANEKLFF. The CDR3 DNA sequence: TGTGCCAGCTCACCACGAACAGCTAATGAAAAACTGTTTTTT.

CDR3 DNA: TGCGCCAGCAGTGAGCTTGGGCAGCCCTACACTGAAGCTTTCTTT. This gives the protein CASSELGQPYTEAFF. The chain is built from TRBV10-1 and TRBJ1-1, with D unclear. Looked up from germline, CDR1 is WNHNN and CDR2 is SYGVQD (reference sequence). The CDR3 is 15 amino acids. V was trimmed by 2 bases and J by 3 bases, leaving 13 bases between them.

This clone came up a few times. The chain links TRBV5-1 to TRBJ1-4; D unresolved. The CDR3 totals 15 residues. V was pared by 1 base and J by 8 bases, with 15 bases between. Germline CDR1 is SGHRS and CDR2 is YFSETQ. The CDR3 protein is CASSLNPVESEKLFF. CDR3 DNA sequence: TGCGCCAGCAGCTTGAACCCTGTTGAGTCGGAAAAACTGTTTTTT.

This chain uses TRBV27 with TRBJ1-2; 7 nucleotides match TRBD1. Germline values: CDR1 MNHEY, CDR2 SMNVEV (reference sequence). This CDR3 has 18 residues. V was clipped by 3 bases and J by 2 bases; unmatched bases: 15. CDR3 region: CASSLRAALQQGNYGYTF. The DNA for the CDR3 is TGTGCCAGCAGTTTGCGGGCAGCCCTTCAACAGGGGAACTATGGCTACACCTTC.

The chain uses TRBV12-5 and TRBJ2-2, with 10 bases that match TRBD1. V shed 0 bases, J shed 5 bases, and the junction held 9 bases outside the gene matches. The CDR3 runs to 18 residues. Germline CDR1 LGHNT, CDR2 FRNRAP. The CDR3 DNA is TGTGCTAGTGGTTTGGTCCCAAAGTCGGGACAGGGGACCGGGGAGCTGTTTTTT. It translates to CASGLVPKSGQGTGELFF.

This chain links TRBV5-6 with TRBJ2-6; D not resolved. V lost 0 bases, J lost 2 bases, and 6 bases lay in between. The CDR3 sequence is 15 residues long. Germline V lookup: CDR1 SGHDT, CDR2 YYEEEE. As DNA, the CDR3 is TGTGCCAGCAGCTTGGGGCAGGCTGGGGCCAACGTCCTGACTTTC. As protein: CASSLGQAGANVLTF.